What follows are 5 T cell receptor beta chains derived from one specimen sequenced in a study of shared clonotypes between healthy human individuals. Clones were sequenced by immunoSEQ multiplex PCR, and TCRdb holds only the in-frame ones, with some missing. The sample consists of fewer than 850,000 clones, roughly 78% of them appearing once. Sequenced material: memory CD4+ T cells sorted from blood. Subset noted: CD45RA-negative fraction. The receptors originated from a woman in her 30s in good health.

The rearrangement uses TRBV4-2 and TRBJ1-3; D ambiguous. Germline lookup yields CDR1 LGHNA and CDR2 YNFKEQ. V lost 3 bases and J 0 bases, leaving 12 bases between the germline ends. The CDR3 runs 16 residues. In nucleotides, the CDR3 is TGTGCCAGCAGCCAGACCAGAAAGAGCTCTGGAAACACCATATATTTT. The encoded protein is CASSQTRKSSGNTIYF.

The V and J genes are TRBV19 and TRBJ2-1; D may be TRBD2 (6 bases). Trimming removed 6 bases from V and 8 bases from J, with 14 bases in between. Per germline, CDR1 LNHDA and CDR2 SQIVND (reference sequence). CDR3 length: 13 residues. Written as DNA, the CDR3 is TGTGCCAGTAGCAAAAGGAGGGGCTATGAGCAGTTCTTC. The encoded protein is CASSKRRGYEQFF. Full variable domain (remainder filled in from reference TRBV19 and TRBJ2-1): DGGITQSPKYLFRKEGQNVTLSCEQNLNHDAMYWYRQDPGQGLRLIYYSQIVNDFQKGDIAEGYSVSREKKESFPLTVTSAQKNPTAFYLCASSKRRGYEQFFGPGTRLTVL.

The chain joins TRBV15 to TRBJ1-3; D might be TRBD1 (5 bases). This CDR3 is built from 14 residues. V lost 5 bases to trimming and J lost 0 bases, with 8 bases between them. Germline CDR1 LNHNV, CDR2 YYDKDF (reference sequence). CDR3 coding DNA: TGTGCCACCAGCCACAGGAGCTCTGGAAACACCATATATTTT. It codes for CATSHRSSGNTIYF.

This clone was detected a few times. The chain carries TRBV10-3 and TRBJ1-5, with TRBD1 as a possible D gene (5 bases). Germline V lookup: CDR1 ENHRY, CDR2 SYGVKD. V dropped 6 bases and J dropped 5 bases, with 11 bases sitting between them. The CDR3 length is 13 residues. The CDR3 region is CAISSGADQPQHF. In nucleotides, the CDR3 is TGTGCCATCAGCTCTGGGGCAGATCAGCCCCAGCATTTT.

This chain joins TRBV14 and TRBJ2-1, with a possible D match to TRBD2 (5 bases). The V end lost 4 bases, the J end lost 3 bases, and 13 bases lay between the germline ends. The CDR3 covers 15 residues. Germline V gives CDR1 SGHDN, CDR2 FVKESK. CDR3 sequence reads: CASSRLRDHYNEQFF. Here the CDR3 DNA reads TGTGCCAGCAGCCGCCTCCGGGATCACTACAATGAGCAGTTCTTC. Full variable domain (remainder filled in from reference TRBV14 and TRBJ2-1): EAGVTQFPSHSVIEKGQTVTLRCDPISGHDNLYWYRRVMGKEIKFLLHFVKESKQDESGMPNNRFLAERTGGTYSTLKVQPAELEDSGVYFCASSRLRDHYNEQFFGPGTRLTVL.